The 15 T cell receptor beta chains below all came from one sample that was sequenced in a study of T cell clonality in common variable immunodeficiency. The method was immunoSEQ multiplex PCR; TCRdb's version includes in-frame clones alone and lacks a portion of them. In total the sample includes some 38,000 clones, none of them seen once. Input material: peripheral blood mononuclear cells. Receptors were obtained from a person aged 18 to 75 in good health.

This clone was seen many times. The CDR3 end falls 3 residues outside the read, so it is completed with the germline J gene. V gene TRBV2 combines with J gene TRBJ1-1, with D hard to call. The V end lost 1 base, the J end lost 2 bases, and 8 bases lay between the germline ends. CDR1 is SNHLY and CDR2 is FYNNEI in the germline V gene. This CDR3 is built from 14 residues. The sequenced part of the CDR3 DNA is TGTGCCAGCAGTGAAGGAGCGGCAAACACTGAA. Protein product: CASSEGAANTE. The entire CDR3 reads CASSEGAANTEAFF.

This clone was seen repeatedly, ten times or more. The read falls 3 residues short of the CDR3 end, and the missing part is taken from the germline J gene. The V and J genes are TRBV5-1 and TRBJ1-1, with no clear D. The CDR3 loop spans 13 amino acids. Germline CDR1 is SGHRS and CDR2 is YFSETQ. Trimming pared 7 bases from V and 4 bases from J, leaving 14 bases between. CDR3 region: CASGISPTTEAFF. The sequenced CDR3 bases are TGCGCCAGCGGAATTAGCCCGACCACTGAA.

This clone was picked up many times. The CDR3 is cut off 3 residues early in the read; its end comes from the germline J gene. The chain couples TRBV11-3 to TRBJ2-7; possible D gene TRBD2, 7 bases. Germline lookup yields CDR1 SGHNT and CDR2 YENEEA. The V gene lost 5 bases and the J gene lost 3 bases, with 11 bases spanning the gap. The CDR3 consists of 13 residues. The CDR3 bases that were read are TGTGCCAGCAGCCAAAGGGGGGGCTACGAG. Translating gives CASSQRGGYE. The complete CDR3 reads CASSQRGGYEQYF. Full variable domain (missing parts from reference TRBV11-3 and TRBJ2-7): EAGVVQSPRYKIIEKKQPVAFWCNPISGHNTLYWYLQNLGQGPELLIRYENEEAVDDSQLPKDRFSAERLKGVDSTLKIQPAELGDSAVYLCASSQRGGYEQYFGPGTRLTVT.

In its sample, this clone was seen a few times. Partial CDR3 DNA: TGTGCCAGCAGCCGAATAGCGGGAGGC. This codes for CASSRIAGG. The whole CDR3 region reads CASSRIAGGYTF. The chain is built from TRBV7-2 and TRBJ1-2; no clear D gene. The read ends 3 residues shy of where the CDR3 ends; the end is completed using the germline J gene. Germline V gives CDR1 SGHTA, CDR2 FQGNSA. The CDR3 totals 12 residues.

This clone was seen a few times. The CDR3 goes on 3 residues after the read ends, and that part is filled in from the germline J gene. This sequence joins TRBV19 and TRBJ2-1, with TRBD1 identical over 9 bases. The germline gives CDR1 LNHDA, CDR2 SQIVND (reference sequence). Trimming cost V 3 bases and J 8 bases; bases outside gene matches: 8. The CDR3 consists of 15 residues. CDR3: CASSMRDRAWDEQFF. The CDR3 bases that were read are TGTGCCAGTAGTATGCGGGACAGGGCTTGGGATGAG.

This clone came up a few times. The CDR3 extends 3 residues past the end of the read, so its final part is completed from the germline J gene. J is TRBJ1-3 and V is TRBV2, with TRBD1 matching 7 bases. The CDR3 is 14 amino acids. J gave up 2 bases and V 7 bases, and 5 bases lay outside the gene matches. Germline V gives CDR1 SNHLY, CDR2 FYNNEI. The covered CDR3 bases are TGTGCCAGCATGCCCCAGGGGGCTGGAAACACC. Protein sequence: CASMPQGAGNT. The full CDR3 protein reads CASMPQGAGNTIYF.

The CDR3 bases that were read are TGTGCCAGCAGCCCAGCGGCAGGAGAGACC. Translated, it gives CASSPAAGET. The entire CDR3 reads CASSPAAGETQYF. The J gene is TRBJ2-5, the V gene TRBV6-4; tentatively, D is TRBD2 (5 bases). The read terminates 3 residues before the CDR3 end, so the remaining end is supplied by the germline J gene. Trimming took 6 bases from V and 4 from J, leaving 12 bases between them. The CDR3 spans 13 residues. Germline V lookup: CDR1 MRHNA, CDR2 SNTAGT.

This clone was seen repeatedly, ten times or more. The CDR3 end falls 3 residues outside the read, so it is completed with the germline J gene. This rearrangement joins TRBV20-1 to TRBJ2-1; 12 positions match TRBD2. The CDR3 covers 15 residues. The J segment lost 3 bases and the V segment lost 3 bases, leaving 3 bases of the junction unmatched. Per the germline V gene, CDR1 is DFQATT and CDR2 is SNEGSKA (reference sequence). The CDR3 bases that were read are TGCAGTGCTAGCGGACTAGCGGGGCACTACAATGAG. Amino acid sequence: CSASGLAGHYNE. The entire CDR3 protein reads CSASGLAGHYNEQFF.

This clone has more than one count but fewer than ten. The read ends 3 residues before the CDR3 terminus; that terminus is restored from the germline J gene. This rearrangement joins TRBV19 to TRBJ1-2, with TRBD1 matching 7 bases. Germline values: CDR1 LNHDA, CDR2 SQIVND (reference sequence). CDR3 length: 15 amino acids. The part of the CDR3 DNA that was read is TGTGCCAGTCTAGGGGGCGTCAGCTCCTACAATGAC. It encodes CASLGGVSSYND. The whole CDR3 is CASLGGVSSYNDYTF. Full variable domain (rest looked up from reference TRBV19 and TRBJ1-2): DGGITQSPKYLFRKEGQNVTLSCEQNLNHDAMYWYRQDPGQGLRLIYYSQIVNDFQKGDIAEGYSVSREKKESFPLTVTSAQKNPTAFYLCASLGGVSSYNDYTFGSGTRLTVV.

Many counts were recorded for this clone. The read ends 3 residues early relative to the CDR3; the germline J gene fills the gap. This specimen includes other DNA sequences encoding the same CDR3. The genes are TRBV14 and TRBJ2-5; TRBD2 matches 10 bases. J was trimmed by 4 bases and V by 4 bases; bases with no gene match: 3. Looked up from germline, CDR1 is SGHDN and CDR2 is FVKESK. The CDR3 runs to 14 residues. The covered CDR3 bases are TGTGCCAGCAGCCCTCTAGCGGGAGCAGAGACC. Its protein product is CASSPLAGAET. The complete CDR3 sequence is CASSPLAGAETQYF. Drawing the rest from reference TRBV14 and TRBJ2-5, the complete variable domain is EAGVTQFPSHSVIEKGQTVTLRCDPISGHDNLYWYRRVMGKEIKFLLHFVKESKQDESGMPNNRFLAERTGGTYSTLKVQPAELEDSGVYFCASSPLAGAETQYFGPGTRLLVL.

This clone was counted many times. The CDR3 sequence: CASSSEEGSWNEQFF. The part of the CDR3 DNA that was read is TGCGCCAGCAGCTCAGAAGAGGGCTCCTGGAATGAG. The V call is TRBV5-1, the J call TRBJ2-1; tentatively, D is TRBD2 (5 bases). Read sequence stops 3 residues before the CDR3 end, and the germline J gene provides the missing end. The ends were cut back, 3 bases at V and 7 bases at J, with 17 bases in the middle. This CDR3 is 15 amino acids long. The V gene's germline CDR1 is SGHRS and CDR2 YFSETQ. Based on the CDR3 plus reference TRBV5-1 and TRBJ2-1, the full variable domain is KAGVTQTPRYLIKTRGQQVTLSCSPISGHRSVSWYQQTPGQGLQFLFEYFSETQRNKGNFPGRFSGRQFSNSRSEMNVSTLELGDSALYLCASSSEEGSWNEQFFGPGTRLTVL.

This clone was picked up a small number of times. The missing CDR3 end, 3 residues past where the read stops, is filled in from the germline J gene. The V call is TRBV5-1, the J call TRBJ2-3; TRBD1 aligns across 7 bases. V lost 7 bases to trimming and J lost 1 base; unmatched junction nucleotides: 9. The CDR3 extends over 15 amino acids. Germline CDR1 reads SGHRS; CDR2 reads YFSETQ. The CDR3 sequence: CASGSTGSGTDTQYF. The part of the CDR3 DNA that was read is TGCGCCAGCGGCTCGACAGGGTCTGGCACAGATACG.

This clone was recorded at least ten times. The read stops 3 residues short of the end of the CDR3; the missing end is completed from the germline J gene. This rearrangement joins TRBV6-1 to TRBJ1-6; 9 nucleotides line up with TRBD1. Per the germline V gene, CDR1 is MNHNS and CDR2 is SASEGT. This CDR3 contains 17 residues. Losses at the gene ends were 2 bases for V and 10 bases for J; bases not matched to a gene: 12. The CDR3 region is CASSEKVSGTGSSPLHF. The covered CDR3 bases are TGTGCCAGCAGTGAAAAGGTTTCCGGGACAGGGTCATCACCC.

In regard to this clone: The read ends 3 residues before the CDR3 terminus; that terminus is restored from the germline J gene. The gene calls are TRBV7-9 and TRBJ2-4; maybe TRBD1 (6 bases). CDR1 and CDR2 from the germline V gene are SEHNR and FQNEAQ (reference sequence). CDR3 size: 13 residues. The CDR3 is CASSPTGMHGQYF. CDR3 DNA, as far as it was read: TGTGCCAGCAGCCCCACAGGGATGCACGGT.

Remarks on this clone: The CDR3 extends 3 residues past the end of the read, so its final part is completed from the germline J gene. The chain combines TRBV19 with TRBJ1-4; 7 bases fit TRBD1. The CDR3 is 15 amino acids. Germline values: CDR1 LNHDA, CDR2 SQIVND (reference sequence). Germline trimming cut 10 bases from V and 6 bases from J; bases unmatched to any gene: 14. The sequenced CDR3 bases are TGTGCCACCCTCCCTAAGAGGGGGCAGGATGAAAAA. Encoded protein: CATLPKRGQDEK. The CDR3 in full is CATLPKRGQDEKLFF. Full variable domain (remainder filled in from reference TRBV19 and TRBJ1-4): DGGITQSPKYLFRKEGQNVTLSCEQNLNHDAMYWYRQDPGQGLRLIYYSQIVNDFQKGDIAEGYSVSREKKESFPLTVTSAQKNPTAFYLCATLPKRGQDEKLFFGSGTQLSVL.